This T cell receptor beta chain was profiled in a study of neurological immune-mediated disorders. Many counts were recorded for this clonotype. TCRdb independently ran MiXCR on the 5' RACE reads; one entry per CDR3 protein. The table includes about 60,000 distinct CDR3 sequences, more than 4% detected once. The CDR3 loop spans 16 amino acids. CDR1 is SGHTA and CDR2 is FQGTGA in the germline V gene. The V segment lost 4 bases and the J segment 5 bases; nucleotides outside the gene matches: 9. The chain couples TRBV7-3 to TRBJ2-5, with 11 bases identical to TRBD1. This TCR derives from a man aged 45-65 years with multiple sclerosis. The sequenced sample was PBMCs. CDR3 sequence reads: CASSSRGTGGAETQYF. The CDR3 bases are TGTGCCAGCAGCTCGAGGGGGACAGGGGGAGCGGAGACCCAGTACTTC.